This TCR beta chain stems from a study of technical replicates of blood from a handful of donors. Some clones are missing from TCRdb's copy, which holds only in-frame ones; the method was immunoSEQ multiplex PCR. In the table there are over 60,000 clones, just over 90% of which are singletons. This CDR3 spans 18 amino acids. Germline CDR1 and CDR2: LGHNA and YNFKEQ. The junction had 11 bases not matched to a gene; V was cut back by 3 bases and J by 7 bases. The chain couples TRBV4-2 to TRBJ2-2; TRBD2 aligns across 13 bases. This receptor was taken from a human donor in good health. The sequencing input was T cells isolated from PBMCs. The CDR3 coding sequence is TGTGCCAGCAGCCACGGACTAGCGGGAGCAGTTATCGGCGGGGAGCTGTTTTTT. Amino acids: CASSHGLAGAVIGGELFF.